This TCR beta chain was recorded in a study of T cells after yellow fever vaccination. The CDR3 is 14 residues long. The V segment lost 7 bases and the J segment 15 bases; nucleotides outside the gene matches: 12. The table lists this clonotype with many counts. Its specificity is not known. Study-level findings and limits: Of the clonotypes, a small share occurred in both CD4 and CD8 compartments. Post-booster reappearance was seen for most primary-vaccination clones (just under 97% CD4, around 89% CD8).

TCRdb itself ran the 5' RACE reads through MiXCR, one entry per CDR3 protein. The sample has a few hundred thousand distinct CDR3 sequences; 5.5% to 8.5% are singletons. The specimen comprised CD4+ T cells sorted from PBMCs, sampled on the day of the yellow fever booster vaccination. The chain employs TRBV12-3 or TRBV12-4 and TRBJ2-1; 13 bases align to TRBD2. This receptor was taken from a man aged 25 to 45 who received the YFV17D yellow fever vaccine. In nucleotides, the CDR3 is TGTGCCAGCACCGATGGACTAGCGGGAGTAGTCCTGTTCTTC. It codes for CASTDGLAGVVLFF.